The 5 T cell receptor beta chains below come from one sample, sequenced in a study of T cell responses to AZD1222 COVID-19 vaccine. Here immunoSEQ multiplex PCR was the method, and the copy in TCRdb shows in-frame clones only, minus some. The table records 75,000 to 100,000 clones, approximately 81% of them present only once. The sequences come from peripheral blood, collected on day 0 of AZD1222 vaccination. All receptors come from an adult in good health.

V and J are TRBV5-4 and TRBJ2-2, with D possibly matching TRBD1 (6 bases). V was cut by 4 bases and J by 2 bases, with 12 bases left in between. The germline V gene encodes CDR1 SGHNT and CDR2 YYREEE (reference sequence). There are 15 residues in the CDR3. Here the CDR3 reads CASSARDTNTGELFF. DNA of the CDR3: TGTGCCAGCAGCGCCCGGGACACTAACACCGGGGAGCTGTTTTTT.

The CDR3 sequence: CASSESMGTGKQTGNTIYF. The CDR3 DNA reads as TGCGCCAGCAGTGAGTCGATGGGAACAGGGAAGCAAACTGGAAACACCATATATTTT. This rearrangement joins TRBV10-1 to TRBJ1-3; tentatively, D is TRBD1 (6 bases). The V and J ends lost 0 bases and 2 bases respectively, with 20 bases between them. The germline gives CDR1 WNHNN, CDR2 SYGVQD (reference sequence). There are 19 residues in the CDR3.

The CDR3 spells CATSRQGLAGKETQYF. DNA of the CDR3: TGTGCCACCAGCAGACAGGGACTAGCGGGGAAAGAGACCCAGTACTTC. V and J are TRBV15 and TRBJ2-5; 13 bases fit TRBD2. The CDR3 covers 16 residues. Germline trimming cut 2 bases from V and 3 bases from J; bases unmatched to any gene: 3. Germline V gives CDR1 LNHNV, CDR2 YYDKDF (reference sequence).

The genes are TRBV13 and TRBJ2-5, with 7 bases fitting TRBD1. CDR1 is PRHDT, CDR2 FYEKMQ, per germline (reference sequence). The CDR3 extends over 13 amino acids. Trimming at V came to 5 bases and at J to 4 bases, leaving 4 bases not matched to a gene. The CDR3 bases are TGTGCCAGCAGCACCAGGGGGAGAGAGACCCAGTACTTC. This encodes CASSTRGRETQYF.

The J gene is TRBJ1-1, the V gene TRBV5-6; D might be TRBD1 (5 bases). The V end lost 0 bases, the J end lost 5 bases, and 17 bases lay between the germline ends. The CDR3 covers 16 residues. The V gene's germline CDR1 is SGHDT and CDR2 YYEEEE. The DNA for the CDR3 is TGTGCCAGCAGCTTGGCGGGCCGCGGGGGGAAGACTGAAGCTTTCTTT. Translating it yields CASSLAGRGGKTEAFF.